This T cell receptor (beta chain) was sequenced for a study of OX40 agonist ivuxolimab in advanced cancers. With respect to the entire study: Ivuxolimab was a fully human IgG2 agonistic monoclonal antibody targeting the costimulatory receptor OX40 (CD134). The monotherapy dose-escalation portion (N of about 50 patients) of the phase I ivuxolimab trial is reported in the paper. Of the roughly 51 patients in dose escalation, approximately 20 had hepatocellular carcinoma, around 15 had melanoma, 9 had renal cell carcinoma and 9 had head and neck cancer. Patients were allowed to have had prior anti-PD-1, anti-PD-L1 or anti-CTLA-4 therapy, and around 40% of the dose-escalation patients had previously received checkpoint inhibitors. Partial responses occurred in three dose-escalation patients: two with cutaneous melanoma and one with hepatocellular carcinoma. Intravenous ivuxolimab was administered to patients every 2 weeks at six dose levels: 0.01, 0.1, 0.3, 1.5, 3 and 10 mg/kg. The dose-escalation cohort was roughly 87% male with a mean age of 60 years, ranging from roughly 20 to 80. The purpose of peripheral TCRbeta sequencing was to test whether ivuxolimab changed TCR sequence diversity and led to clonal T-cell expansion. Results the study describes overall, beyond this receptor: Which antigens the clonally expanded peripheral T cells were specific for was not determined. In partial responders in the 0.1-3.0 mg/kg groups, normalized peripheral clonal expansion was found to be among the lowest, especially among CD8+ T cells. At doses of 0.1 to 3.0 mg/kg, clonal expansion of both CD4+ and CD8+ T cells in blood was seen between baseline and week 6. Low levels of normalized T-cell clonal expansion were also shown by some nonresponding patients. On average, CD8+ T cells showed more expanded clones than CD4+ T cells after ivuxolimab.

Patients with a history of autoimmune disease or receiving systemic immunosuppression were excluded from the trial. Peripheral blood for TCR sequencing was collected from all dose cohorts at baseline, on cycle 4 day 1, and on cycle 7 day 1. The samples were drawn from a first-in-human, open-label, multicenter phase I dose-escalation trial of ivuxolimab. Adults with locally advanced or metastatic head and neck squamous cell, hepatocellular, melanoma or renal cell carcinoma were enrolled in the trial. Before TCR sequencing, CD4+ T cells and CD8+ T cells were sorted from peripheral blood as separate populations. The CDR3 measures 15 amino acids from cysteine to phenylalanine. Just the 45-base CDR3 DNA is kept, in frame starting at base 1. For CDR1 and CDR2, the germline V gene (reference sequence) lists SEHNR and FQNEAQ. From V the trimming removes 5 bases and from J it removes 3 bases, while the gene matches leave 6 bases of the junction unaccounted for.

Points on this clone: Its recognized antigen is unknown. Base qualities are missing; no much larger clone stands one base away.

Genomic DNA was extracted from sorted cells for sequencing of the TCRbeta CDR3 region. TCRbeta CDR3 regions were sequenced using the immunoSEQ Assay. The immuneACCESS repertoire file appears here via TCRdb, limited to in-frame rearrangements. These files lack a portion of the clones; in checked studies, under half of the deficit traces to unresolved V genes, and the cause of the others is not known. The sample data list about 59,000 clones, and over 70% of these were observed just once. The ten most abundant clones make up approximately 0.4% of the sample. In this chain, TRBV7-9 is recombined with TRBJ1-4, and 7 bases in between align with TRBD1. Sequences were derived from CD4+ or CD8+ T cells sorted from blood, sampled in a trial of the OX40 agonist ivuxolimab. This sequence originates from an adult with an advanced solid tumor such as melanoma, head and neck, liver or kidney cancer. At the DNA level, the sequence is TGTGCCAGCAGCAAACCGGGACAGTCTAATGAAAAACTGTTTTTT. Its protein is CASSKPGQSNEKLFF.